These 21 T cell receptor beta chains share one sample of origin, sequenced in a study of Graves' ophthalmopathy and Graves' hyperthyroidism. Investigators amplified TCR beta CDR3 regions from RNA transcripts. Scientists carried out first-round RT-PCR using HTBI primers and then a second-round multiplex PCR. TCRdb called the multiplex PCR reads again in MiXCR, with one record for every CDR3 protein. The table lists roughly 160,000 distinct CDR3 sequences, around 40% of them singletons. The sequenced sample consisted of peripheral blood. Receptor source: a man aged 25-45 years with Graves' ophthalmopathy.

J is TRBJ2-2 and V is TRBV12-3 or TRBV12-4; D might be TRBD1 or TRBD2, each matching 5 bases. V gave up 6 bases and J gave up 5 bases, with 16 bases separating them. CDR3 length equals 15 residues. CDR3 loop: CASRAEPGPTGELFF. In nucleotides, the CDR3 is TGTGCCAGCAGAGCGGAGCCGGGACCGACCGGGGAGCTGTTTTTT.

This clonotype was observed many times. The rearrangement links TRBV12-3 or TRBV12-4 to TRBJ2-4; D may be TRBD2 (6 bases). The germline V and J ends were trimmed by 0 bases and 8 bases, with 11 bases remaining between them. CDR3 length equals 14 residues. The CDR3 DNA reads TGTGCCAGCAGTTTAGCGGGAGGTTGGCACATTCAGTACTTC. This translates into CASSLAGGWHIQYF.

This clonotype was recorded at least ten times. The V call is TRBV27, the J call TRBJ2-7; TRBD2 agrees at 16 bases. The trim removed 4 bases at V and 2 bases at J, leaving 5 bases unmatched. This CDR3 contains 17 residues. The germline V gene encodes CDR1 MNHEY and CDR2 SMNVEV (reference sequence). The CDR3 nucleotides read TGTGCCAGCAGTTCCGGGACTAGCGGGAGGGGGCCCTACGAGCAGTACTTC. Protein sequence: CASSSGTSGRGPYEQYF.

The rearrangement links TRBV28 to TRBJ2-5; 7 bases match TRBD2. The length of the CDR3 is 15 residues. Germline loops: CDR1 MDHEN, CDR2 SYDVKM. V lost 5 bases and J lost 3; bases outside the gene matches: 9. As DNA, the CDR3 is TGTGCCAGCAGTCCCGCCCGGCGGGAGAAAGAGACCCAGTACTTC. This sequence encodes CASSPARREKETQYF.

The chain uses TRBV10-3 and TRBJ2-7; D gene uncertain. There are 12 residues in the CDR3. Deletions cut 6 bases from V and 4 bases from J, with 10 bases between. Germline V lookup: CDR1 ENHRY, CDR2 SYGVKD. Here the CDR3 reads CAIRQTGYEQYF. The CDR3 DNA follows: TGTGCCATCAGACAGACTGGGTACGAGCAGTACTTC.

This clonotype was seen just once. This may arise from a read error, as a much more abundant clone is one base away. The gene calls are TRBV12-3 or TRBV12-4 and TRBJ2-5; 7 bases align to TRBD2. This CDR3 spans 15 amino acids. CDR3: CASSLAGGPAETRYF. The CDR3 nucleotides read TGTGCCAGCAGTTTAGCGGGAGGGCCAGCGGAGACCCGGTACTTC.

V usage is TRBV2 and J usage is TRBJ1-1; 11 bases map to TRBD1. CDR1 and CDR2 (germline): SNHLY, FYNNEI. With 8 bases clipped from V and 6 bases from J, the junction kept 8 bases outside the gene matches. The CDR3 has 14 amino acids. The CDR3 region is CASSRGQGVPEAFF. The CDR3 DNA sequence: TGTGCCAGCTCTAGGGGACAGGGGGTCCCTGAAGCTTTCTTT.

The V gene is TRBV12-3 or TRBV12-4, the J gene TRBJ1-2; D gene unclear. Trimming removed 4 bases at V and 9 bases at J, with 18 bases between. This CDR3 comprises 14 residues. CDR3 in amino acids: CASSSTDFLLRYTF. DNA for the CDR3: TGTGCCAGCAGTTCTACCGATTTCTTGCTTCGCTACACCTTC.

The rearrangement links TRBV6-1 to TRBJ1-5; 9 nucleotides align to TRBD1. Germline V gene data show CDR1 as MNHNS and CDR2 as SASEGT. The CDR3 has 15 residues. The ends lost 6 bases at V and 7 bases at J; junction bases unmatched: 10. The CDR3 region has the DNA TGTGCCAGCAGAGAAACGGACAGGGGAAACCAGCCCCAGCATTTT. Protein: CASRETDRGNQPQHF.

This chain uses TRBV12-3 or TRBV12-4 with TRBJ2-2, with D perhaps TRBD1 (6 bases). The CDR3 is 15 amino acids. Trimming took off 6 bases at V and 0 bases at J, with 11 bases between the two ends. The CDR3 spells CASRGRQANTGELFF. In DNA, the CDR3 is TGTGCCAGCAGGGGACGACAGGCGAACACCGGGGAGCTGTTTTTT.

At least ten counts were recorded for this clonotype. The genes are TRBV5-1 and TRBJ2-7; D gene unclear. The ends were cut back, 5 bases at V and 7 bases at J, with 16 bases in the middle. This CDR3 is 13 amino acids long. The germline V gene has CDR1 SGHRS and CDR2 YFSETQ. Here the CDR3 reads CASRIGRSGEQYF. The CDR3 DNA reads TGCGCCAGCAGGATAGGGCGGTCGGGTGAGCAGTACTTC.

This clonotype has ten or more counts. The rearrangement uses TRBV13 and TRBJ2-2; 9 positions match TRBD2. Germline V CDR1 and CDR2: PRHDT, FYEKMQ (reference sequence). CDR3 size: 21 residues. After removal of 5 bases from V and 3 bases from J, the junction contained 22 bases not matched to a gene. CDR3 nucleotide sequence: TGTGCCAGCAGCGAAATCCAAGGGAGTAGCGGGAGTGTTGATTACACCGGGGAGCTGTTTTTT. Translated, it gives CASSEIQGSSGSVDYTGELFF.

At least ten counts were recorded for this clonotype. The genes are TRBV6-2 or TRBV6-3 and TRBJ2-7; no definite D call. Germline V lookup: CDR1 MNHEY, CDR2 SVGEGT. The CDR3 covers 12 residues. V gave up 9 bases and J gave up 6 bases, with 15 bases separating them. The CDR3 region is CASRTGWREQYF. CDR3 bases: TGTGCCAGTAGAACCGGGTGGCGCGAGCAGTACTTC.

This clonotype was observed at least ten times. V gene TRBV19 combines with J gene TRBJ1-2; unclear D gene. CDR1 and CDR2 (germline): LNHDA, SQIVND (reference sequence). The V gene lost 0 bases and the J gene lost 7 bases, with 9 bases spanning the gap. The CDR3 contains 13 residues. CDR3 amino acids: CASSIDAPRGYTF. CDR3 nucleotide sequence: TGTGCCAGTAGTATAGACGCCCCCCGTGGCTACACCTTC. The full variable domain, with the rest looked up from reference TRBV19 and TRBJ1-2, is DGGITQSPKYLFRKEGQNVTLSCEQNLNHDAMYWYRQDPGQGLRLIYYSQIVNDFQKGDIAEGYSVSREKKESFPLTVTSAQKNPTAFYLCASSIDAPRGYTFGSGTRLTVV.

This chain uses TRBV19 with TRBJ1-2; possibly TRBD1 for D (5 bases). The ends were cut back, 6 bases at V and 2 bases at J, with 16 bases in the middle. The CDR3 is 15 amino acids. Germline V gives CDR1 LNHDA, CDR2 SQIVND (reference sequence). DNA of the CDR3: TGTGCCAGTAGCCTCCAGGGCAGGGTAAACTATGGCTACACCTTC. Its protein product is CASSLQGRVNYGYTF.

In its sample, this clonotype was seen many times. The V gene is TRBV20-1, the J gene TRBJ1-2; D is possibly TRBD1 (6 bases). Looked up from germline, CDR1 is DFQATT and CDR2 is SNEGSKA (reference sequence). V lost 2 bases and J 3 bases, leaving 10 bases between the germline ends. The CDR3 covers 13 residues. DNA of the CDR3: TGCAGTGCTAGATTACAGGGTGACTATGGCTACACCTTC. Residues: CSARLQGDYGYTF.

At least ten counts were recorded for this clonotype. Given the absence of the conserved phenylalanine or tryptophan at the CDR3 end, a read error is likely. The rearrangement uses TRBV30 and TRBJ1-1; D remains unclear. With 0 bases removed from V and 5 bases from J, the gap between germline ends came to 13 bases. This CDR3 has 14 residues. Germline CDR1 reads GTSNPN; CDR2 reads SVGIG (reference sequence). CDR3 sequence: CAWSVVPGRTEAFL. The CDR3 DNA is TGTGCCTGGAGTGTGGTCCCCGGGAGGACTGAAGCTTTCCTT.

The table lists this clonotype with many counts. This rearrangement joins TRBV12-3 or TRBV12-4 to TRBJ1-5; D call uncertain. Trimming took 3 bases from V and 1 from J, leaving 7 bases between them. This CDR3 is 14 amino acids long. In nucleotides, the CDR3 is TGTGCCAGCAGTTTCGGGCACAGCAATCAGCCCCAGCATTTT. Translating gives CASSFGHSNQPQHF.

This clonotype was detected ten times or more. Relative to the germline gene, one junction end is altered; a read error may explain this. The genes are TRBV28 and TRBJ1-5; D is unclear. This CDR3 has 14 residues. Germline assignment: CDR1 MDHEN and CDR2 SYDVKM. The CDR3: CACSLFRDNQPQHF. For the CDR3, the DNA is TGTGCCTGCAGTTTATTTCGAGACAATCAGCCCCAGCATTTT.

Many counts were recorded for this clonotype. This chain uses TRBV12-3 or TRBV12-4 with TRBJ1-1, with D possibly TRBD1 on 6 matching bases. The CDR3 has 13 amino acids. V lost 3 bases, J lost 4 bases, and 9 bases lay in between. CDR3 sequence: CASSFLGGTEAFF. DNA for the CDR3: TGTGCCAGCAGTTTCTTAGGGGGCACTGAAGCTTTCTTT.

This clonotype was picked up many times. The chain joins TRBV9 to TRBJ1-2, with 8 bases identical to TRBD1. Trimming removed 2 bases from V and 4 bases from J; junction bases left unmatched: 1. Looked up from germline, CDR1 is SGDLS and CDR2 is YYNGEE. The length of the CDR3 is 13 residues. The CDR3 protein is CASSVGQGYGYTF. CDR3 sequence (DNA): TGTGCCAGCAGCGTCGGACAGGGCTATGGCTACACCTTC.